Listed below are T cell receptor beta chains from one sample, sequenced in a study of shared clonotypes between healthy human individuals. The method was immunoSEQ multiplex PCR; TCRdb's version includes in-frame clones alone and lacks a portion of them. The sample carries roughly 2.5 million clones, more than 80% recorded once. Source material: naive CD4+ T cells sorted from blood. Source of these receptors: a man aged 18-30 years in good health. Each CDR3 is given with its conserved first and last residue. Each record gives: CDR3 length, clone size, D gene, V gene, J gene, CDR3 DNA, CDR3 protein. D genes are given only for firm matches. Clone size appears in some rows only: once, few, many, or a class for an expanded clone.

>15|.|TRBD2|TRBV18|TRBJ2-3
TGTGCCAGCTCACCTCCGGGAGGACCCACAGATACGCAGTATTTT
CASSPPGGPTDTQYF
>13|.|.|TRBV10-3|TRBJ2-7
TGTGCCATCAGTACCGGGCTCCCGGGTGAGCAGTACTTC
CAISTGLPGEQYF
>16|.|.|TRBV28|TRBJ1-2
TGTGCCAGCAGTAAGACAGGTGGGGTAGGTTCCTACGGCTACACCTTC
CASSKTGGVGSYGYTF
>16|.|.|TRBV5-1|TRBJ2-5
TGCGCCAGCACCACGAACGGCAGAACAATAGGAGAGACCCAGTACTTC
CASTTNGRTIGETQYF
>14|.|.|TRBV9|TRBJ2-3
TGTGCCAGCAGCGTAGCCGACGGCACAGATACGCAGTATTTT
CASSVADGTDTQYF
>16|.|TRBD1|TRBV15|TRBJ2-7
TGTGCCACCAGCAGACCCGGACAGGGGGCGTGGAACGAGCAGTACTTC
CATSRPGQGAWNEQYF
>13|.|.|TRBV5-6|TRBJ1-2
TGTGCCAGCAGCTTGGTTGGAAACTATGGCTACACCTTC
CASSLVGNYGYTF
>15|few|.|TRBV30|TRBJ1-5
TGTGCCTGGAGTGAACATTGGCAGGGGTATCAGCCCCAGCATTTT
CAWSEHWQGYQPQHF
>15|few|.|TRBV10-3|TRBJ1-5
TGTGCCATCAGTGAGGGGGAAGCCTCATATCAGCCCCAGCATTTT
CAISEGEASYQPQHF
>17|few|TRBD1|TRBV7-9|TRBJ1-1
TGTGCCAGCAGCCTCAGTCCCGGGACAGGGGGTAACACTGAAGCTTTCTTT
CASSLSPGTGGNTEAFF
>14|few|.|TRBV4-2|TRBJ1-5
TGTGCCAGCAGCCAAGAAAAGTCGAATCAGCCCCAGCATTTT
CASSQEKSNQPQHF
>16|once|TRBD2|TRBV11-1|TRBJ2-3
TGTGCCAGCAGCTTATCACTAGCGGGGTACACAGATACGCAGTATTTT
CASSLSLAGYTDTQYF
>15|.|.|TRBV7-9|TRBJ1-3
TGTGCCAGCAGCTCCGGGACGGACTCTGGAAACACCATATATTTT
CASSSGTDSGNTIYF
>13|once|.|TRBV2|TRBJ1-2
TGTGCCAGCAGAGGCAGAGGGATCTATGGCTACACCTTC
CASRGRGIYGYTF
>15|few|TRBD2|TRBV7-9|TRBJ2-5
TGTGCCAGCAGCAGACTAGCGGGGCAGGGCGAGGCCCAGTACTTC
CASSRLAGQGEAQYF
>14|.|TRBD1|TRBV5-1|TRBJ2-7
TGCGCCAGCAGCTCGGGACAGGGTATAGGCGAGCAGTACTTC
CASSSGQGIGEQYF
>14|.|.|TRBV7-9|TRBJ1-4
TGTGCCAGCAGCTTAGACGCCAGTGGGCAAAAACTGTTTTTT
CASSLDASGQKLFF
>15|.|TRBD1|TRBV11-2|TRBJ2-5
TGTGCCAGCAGCTTATCGCCCGGGACAGCTGAGACCCAGTACTTC
CASSLSPGTAETQYF
>12|.|TRBD2|TRBV18|TRBJ2-7
TGTGCCAGCTCATACGGGGGGTACGAGCAGTACTTC
CASSYGGYEQYF
>13|.|.|TRBV5-4|TRBJ2-3
TGTGCCAGCAGCTACCGGGAGACAGATACGCAGTATTTT
CASSYRETDTQYF
>15|once|.|TRBV6-6|TRBJ1-2
TGTGCCAGCAGTTCTCCGGGACGGAATAACTATGGCTACACCTTC
CASSSPGRNNYGYTF
>14|.|TRBD1|TRBV19|TRBJ1-5
TGTGCCAGTAGTATACAGGGGGGAAATCAGCCCCAGCATTTT
CASSIQGGNQPQHF
>13|.|TRBD2|TRBV6-6|TRBJ2-7
TGTGCCAGCAGTTACCGGGGGGGCTTCGAGCAGTACTTC
CASSYRGGFEQYF
>14|once|.|TRBV28|TRBJ1-1
TGTGCCAGCAGTTTACTCCCAGGGGTAACTGAAGCTTTCTTT
CASSLLPGVTEAFF
>14|.|TRBD2|TRBV6-1|TRBJ2-5
TGTGCCAGCAGTGGGACTAGCGGGAGGGAGACCCAGTACTTC
CASSGTSGRETQYF
>13|.|.|TRBV10-1|TRBJ1-2
TGCGCCAGCAGTGAGAACAGGGACTATGGCTACACCTTC
CASSENRDYGYTF
>18|.|TRBD1|TRBV4-1|TRBJ1-5
TGCGCCAGCAGCCTTAAAGGGGGCTCAAAAGATTGCAATCAGCCCCAGCATTTT
CASSLKGGSKDCNQPQHF
>12|.|.|TRBV29-1|TRBJ2-3
TGCAGCGTCCGAGACAGCACAGATACGCAGTATTTT
CSVRDSTDTQYF
>15|.|TRBD2|TRBV9|TRBJ2-7
TGTGCCAGCAGCGTAGTCTTAGCGGGAATCGACGAGCAGTACTTC
CASSVVLAGIDEQYF
>14|.|.|TRBV5-1|TRBJ2-7
TGCGCCAGCAGCTTACGTGCACTATCCTACGAGCAGTACTTC
CASSLRALSYEQYF
>11|.|.|TRBV6-5|TRBJ1-1
TGTGCCAGCAGTTACGGGGACGCTGCTTTCTTT
CASSYGDAAFF
>16|.|.|TRBV11-1|TRBJ2-2
TGTGCCAGCAGCTTAGTGGGGCAAGCCATCACCGGGGAGCTGTTTTTT
CASSLVGQAITGELFF
>19|.|TRBD2|TRBV7-9|TRBJ2-1
TGTGCCAGCAGCTTAGGTCCTACTAGCGGGGGAGGCTGGTACAATGAGCAGTTCTTC
CASSLGPTSGGGWYNEQFF
>11|.|.|TRBV10-3|TRBJ2-7
TGTGCCACCGAGGGTGGCCGCGAGCAGTACTTC
CATEGGREQYF
>14|.|.|TRBV2|TRBJ2-7
TGTGCCAGCAATGCCAGAGTAATCTCCTACGAGCAGTACTTC
CASNARVISYEQYF
>14|.|TRBD1|TRBV7-8|TRBJ1-4
TGTGCCAGCAGCCGGACAGGACTAAATGAAAAACTGTTTTTT
CASSRTGLNEKLFF
>16|.|.|TRBV4-1|TRBJ2-1
TGCGCCAGCAGCCAAGAATCAGGGATGAGGGGCGATGAGCAGTTCTTC
CASSQESGMRGDEQFF
>15|.|TRBD2|TRBV27|TRBJ2-1
TGTGCCAGCAGTTTCGGCGGGGGGCTATACAATGAGCAGTTCTTC
CASSFGGGLYNEQFF
>15|.|.|TRBV7-2|TRBJ1-4
TGTGCCAGCAGCTTAAAGAGAACAACTAATGAAAAACTGTTTTTT
CASSLKRTTNEKLFF
>15|.|TRBD2|TRBV19|TRBJ2-3
TGTGCCAGTAGTACCCAGGGACTAGCAACAGATACGCAGTATTTT
CASSTQGLATDTQYF
>14|.|.|TRBV19|TRBJ1-1
TGTGCCAGTAGATCCATCAAGACCCTATTTGAAGCTTTCTTT
CASRSIKTLFEAFF
>18|.|.|TRBV5-5|TRBJ2-3
TGTGCCAGCAGCTACCAAGACCTTTGGGCATTGGGCACAGATACGCAGTATTTT
CASSYQDLWALGTDTQYF
>11|.|.|TRBV27|TRBJ2-7
TGTGCCAGCAGTTTATTCTACGAGCAGTACTTC
CASSLFYEQYF
>12|.|.|TRBV5-5|TRBJ2-1
TGTGCCAGCAGCTTGGGGATCAATGAGCAGTTCTTC
CASSLGINEQFF
>19|.|.|TRBV5-1|TRBJ2-7
TGCGCCAGCAGCTTGGCGGTCTCACGTAGTAGCGGCAACTCCTACGAGCAGTACTTC
CASSLAVSRSSGNSYEQYF
>13|.|.|TRBV5-1|TRBJ2-2
TGCGCCAGCAGCTTGCAGACCACCGGGGAGCTGTTTTTT
CASSLQTTGELFF
>17|.|.|TRBV27|TRBJ2-1
TGTGCCAGCAGTTTAGGCGGGACGGCGGAGTCCTACAATGAGCAGTTCTTC
CASSLGGTAESYNEQFF
>16|.|TRBD1|TRBV19|TRBJ2-1
TGTGCCAGTAGTAGATCCGGGACAGGGTCCTACAATGAGCAGTTCTTC
CASSRSGTGSYNEQFF
>12|.|.|TRBV10-3|TRBJ1-1
TGTGCCATCAGCCGACAGAACACTGAAGCTTTCTTT
CAISRQNTEAFF
>15|.|.|TRBV5-1|TRBJ2-2
TGCGCCAGCAGAGGCGTACCCGGCGGATCCGGGGAGCTGTTTTTT
CASRGVPGGSGELFF
>12|once|.|TRBV6-5|TRBJ1-2
TGTGCCAGCAGTCTAAACAGGCATGGCTACACCTTC
CASSLNRHGYTF